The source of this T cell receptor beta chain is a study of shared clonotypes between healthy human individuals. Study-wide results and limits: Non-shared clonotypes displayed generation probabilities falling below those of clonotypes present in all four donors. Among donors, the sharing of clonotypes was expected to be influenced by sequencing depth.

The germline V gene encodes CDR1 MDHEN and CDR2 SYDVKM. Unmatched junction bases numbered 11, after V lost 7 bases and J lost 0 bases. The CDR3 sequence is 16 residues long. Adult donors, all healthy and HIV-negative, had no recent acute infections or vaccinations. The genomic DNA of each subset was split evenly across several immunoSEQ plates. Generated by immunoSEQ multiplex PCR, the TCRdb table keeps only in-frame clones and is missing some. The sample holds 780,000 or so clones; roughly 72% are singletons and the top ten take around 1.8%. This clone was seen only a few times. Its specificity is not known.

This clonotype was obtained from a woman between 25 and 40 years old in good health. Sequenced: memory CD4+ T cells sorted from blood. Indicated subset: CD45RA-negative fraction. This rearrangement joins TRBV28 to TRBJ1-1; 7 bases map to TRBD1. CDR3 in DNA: TGTGCCAGCACTAGAGGGGGCTTTACCATGAACACTGAAGCTTTCTTT. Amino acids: CASTRGGFTMNTEAFF.